This T cell receptor (beta chain) is drawn from a study of OX40 agonist ivuxolimab in advanced cancers. The data were produced by immunoSEQ multiplex PCR, yet TCRdb's version contains in-frame clones alone and is incomplete. This table holds 57,000 or so clones, about 92% found once. The germline V gene encodes CDR1 LNHDA and CDR2 SQIVND (reference sequence). There are 13 residues in the CDR3. The V end lost 1 base, the J end lost 10 bases, and 13 bases lay between the germline ends. Sample: CD4+ or CD8+ T cells sorted from blood, taken in a trial of the OX40 agonist ivuxolimab. This TCR derives from an adult with an advanced solid tumor such as melanoma, head and neck, liver or kidney cancer. This chain uses TRBV19 with TRBJ1-1; D call uncertain. The CDR3 DNA sequence: TGTGCCAGTAGTATAGGAGGAAGAATCGCAGCTTTCTTT. This translates into CASSIGGRIAAFF.